This T cell receptor (beta chain) was recovered during a study of blood T cell repertoires in COVID-19. At the level of the study: Some COVID-19 samples were acute and others convalescent; all came from the United States, Italy and Spain.

Authors' data handling: Amplification of reference gene primers provided the estimated nucleated cell counts. The data were produced by immunoSEQ multiplex PCR, yet TCRdb's version contains in-frame clones alone and is incomplete. That table gives V, J and clone size, and the DNA gave D and trimming. The sample lists roughly 350,000 clones, 87% seen once, with around 6% in the top ten. The Seattle patients, enrolled during active infection, were followed longitudinally. Germline V CDR1 and CDR2: LGHDT, YNNKEL (reference sequence). The CDR3 runs 15 residues. V was clipped by 1 base and J by 5 bases, with 9 bases between them.

This clonotype originated in a woman aged 45-59 years with COVID-19, enrolled during active disease. The chain is built from TRBV3-1 (or the pseudogene TRBV3-2) and TRBJ1-6; the D gene is possibly TRBD1 (5 bases). The sample was peripheral blood. The CDR3 loop reads CASSQVHRNNSPLHF. The CDR3, as DNA: TGTGCCAGCAGCCAAGTGCACAGGAATAATTCACCCCTCCACTTT.